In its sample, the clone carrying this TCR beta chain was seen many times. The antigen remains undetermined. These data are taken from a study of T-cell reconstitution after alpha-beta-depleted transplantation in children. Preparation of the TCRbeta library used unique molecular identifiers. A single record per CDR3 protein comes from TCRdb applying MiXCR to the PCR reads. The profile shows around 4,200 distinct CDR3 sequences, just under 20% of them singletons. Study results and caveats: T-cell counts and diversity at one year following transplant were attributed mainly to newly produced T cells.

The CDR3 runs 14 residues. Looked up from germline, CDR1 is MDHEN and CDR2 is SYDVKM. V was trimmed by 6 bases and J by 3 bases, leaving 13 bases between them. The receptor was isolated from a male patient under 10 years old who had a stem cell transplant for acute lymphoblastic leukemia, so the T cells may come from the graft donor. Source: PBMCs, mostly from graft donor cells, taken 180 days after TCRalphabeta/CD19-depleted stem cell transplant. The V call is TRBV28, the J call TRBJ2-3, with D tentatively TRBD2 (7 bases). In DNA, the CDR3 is TGTGCCAGCAGGATGGGGGGGCTGACAGATACGCAGTATTTT. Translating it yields CASRMGGLTDTQYF.